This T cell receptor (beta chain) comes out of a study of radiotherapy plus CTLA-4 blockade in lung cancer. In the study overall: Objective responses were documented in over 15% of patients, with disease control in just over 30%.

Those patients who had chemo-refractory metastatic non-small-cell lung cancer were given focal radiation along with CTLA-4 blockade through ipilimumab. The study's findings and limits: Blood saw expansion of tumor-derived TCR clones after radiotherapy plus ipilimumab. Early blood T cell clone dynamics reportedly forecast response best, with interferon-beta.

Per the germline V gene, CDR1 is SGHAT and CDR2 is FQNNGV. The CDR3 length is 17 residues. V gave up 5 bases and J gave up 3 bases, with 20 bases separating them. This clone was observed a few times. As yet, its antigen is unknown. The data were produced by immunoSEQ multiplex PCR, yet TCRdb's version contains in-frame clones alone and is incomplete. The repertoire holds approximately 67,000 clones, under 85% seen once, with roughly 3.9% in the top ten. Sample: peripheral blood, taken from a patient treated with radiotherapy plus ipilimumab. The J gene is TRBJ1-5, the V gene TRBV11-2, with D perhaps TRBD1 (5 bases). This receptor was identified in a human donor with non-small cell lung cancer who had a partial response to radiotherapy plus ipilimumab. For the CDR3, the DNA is TGTGCCAGCAGCCCCAACTCGGGACTGGATTTCAATCAGCCCCAGCATTTT. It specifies CASSPNSGLDFNQPQHF.